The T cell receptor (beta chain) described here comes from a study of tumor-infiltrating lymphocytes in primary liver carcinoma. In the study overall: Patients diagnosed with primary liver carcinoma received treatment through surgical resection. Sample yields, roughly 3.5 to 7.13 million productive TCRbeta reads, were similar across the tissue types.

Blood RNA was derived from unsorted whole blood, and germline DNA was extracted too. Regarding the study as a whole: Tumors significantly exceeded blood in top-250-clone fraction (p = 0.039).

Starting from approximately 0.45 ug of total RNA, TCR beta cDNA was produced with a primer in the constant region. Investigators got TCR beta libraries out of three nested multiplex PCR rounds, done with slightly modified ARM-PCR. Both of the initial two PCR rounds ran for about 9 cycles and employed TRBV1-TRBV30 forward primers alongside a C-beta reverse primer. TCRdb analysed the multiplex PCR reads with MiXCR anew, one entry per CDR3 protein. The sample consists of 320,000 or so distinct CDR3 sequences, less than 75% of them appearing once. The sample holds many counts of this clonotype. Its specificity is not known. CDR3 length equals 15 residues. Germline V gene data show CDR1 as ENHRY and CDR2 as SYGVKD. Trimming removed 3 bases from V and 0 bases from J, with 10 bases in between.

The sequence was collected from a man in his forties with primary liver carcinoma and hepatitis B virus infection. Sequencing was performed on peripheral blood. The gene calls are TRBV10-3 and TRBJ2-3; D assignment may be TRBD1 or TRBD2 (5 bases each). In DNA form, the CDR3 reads TGTGCCATCAGTGACCGGGACGGGAGCACAGATACGCAGTATTTT. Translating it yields CAISDRDGSTDTQYF.